This TCR beta chain was sequenced for a study of read filtering for tumor transcriptome and immune sequencing. Study-wide points: Sorted CD138-negative bone marrow cells were not purified T cells.

From roughly 400 ng of RNA, a library with molecular barcoded alpha/delta and beta/gamma adaptors was made. TCRdb redid the calling of the reads with MiXCR, one entry per CDR3 protein. The table has 43,000 or so distinct CDR3 sequences, approximately 12% seen once. This clonotype was observed many times. Its antigen is still unknown. V shed 5 bases, J shed 8 bases, and the junction held 13 bases outside the gene matches. The germline gives CDR1 MDHEN, CDR2 SYDVKM. The CDR3 runs to 17 residues. V and J are TRBV28 and TRBJ2-4; TRBD1 matches 12 bases. Sequenced input: a population of CD138-negative cells sorted from bone marrow. This TCR came from a donor at least 40 years old with multiple myeloma. The CDR3 nucleotides read TGTGCCAGCAGTCCGACTCCCGGGACAGGGGGCGCTTACATTCAGTACTTC. Protein product: CASSPTPGTGGAYIQYF. The full variable domain, with the rest looked up from reference TRBV28 and TRBJ2-4, is DVKVTQSSRYLVKRTGEKVFLECVQDMDHENMFWYRQDPGLGLRLIYFSYDVKMKEKGDIPEGYSVSREKKERFSLILESASTNQTSMYLCASSPTPGTGGAYIQYFGAGTRLSVL.